These 9 T cell receptor beta chains share one sample of origin, sequenced in a study of blood T cells in healthy people across ages. The second PCR ran roughly 7 to 12 cycles with a sample-barcoded 5' primer and J-beta primers. TCRdb processed the 5' RACE reads anew with MiXCR; each CDR3 protein has one entry. Counted here are some 900,000 distinct CDR3 sequences, around 30% occurring once; the ten biggest clones make up 17%. The source material was blood. All receptors come from an elderly woman in good health.

V usage is TRBV9 and J usage is TRBJ2-1; 8 bases map to TRBD2. The DNA end lines up better with TRBJ2-7; the J call may be wrong. The CDR3 length is 16 residues. Germline values: CDR1 SGDLS, CDR2 YYNGEE. As DNA, the CDR3 is TGTGCCAGCAGCGTGAAGGGCGGGGGGTCCTACAATGAGCAGTACTTC. Amino acid sequence: CASSVKGGGSYNEQYF.

This clonotype has a handful of counts. This chain uses TRBV12-3 or TRBV12-4 with TRBJ2-4; D not certain. The CDR3 spans 15 residues. Trimming shortened V by 5 bases and J by 3 bases, and 14 bases separated the two germline ends. The CDR3 here is CASSLRPENKNIQYF. CDR3 nucleotides: TGTGCCAGCAGTCTCAGACCGGAAAACAAAAACATTCAGTACTTC.

There are many counts of this clonotype. The chain carries TRBV11-2 and TRBJ2-5; TRBD1 matches at 9 bases. The CDR3 contains 17 residues. Unmatched junction bases numbered 12, after V lost 6 bases and J lost 1 base. Germline CDR1 and CDR2: SGHAT and FQNNGV. For the CDR3, the DNA is TGTGCCAGCAGGGTACAGGGGGCCACGAGGTTCCAAGAGACCCAGTACTTC. As protein: CASRVQGATRFQETQYF.

V and J are TRBV20-1 and TRBJ1-2; a possible D gene is TRBD1 (6 bases). The CDR3 has 14 residues. In germline, CDR1 is DFQATT, CDR2 SNEGSKA (reference sequence). The V end was cut by 6 bases, the J end by 4 bases, with 18 bases between. CDR3 residues: CSARPGERFYGYTF. The CDR3 region has the DNA TGCAGTGCGCGCCCAGGGGAGCGATTCTATGGCTACACCTTC.

This clonotype was counted a few times. The gene calls are TRBV16 and TRBJ1-4; no clear D gene. From germline, CDR1 is KGHSY and CDR2 FQNENV. There are 16 residues in the CDR3. The V end was cut by 2 bases, the J end by 0 bases, with 10 bases between. The chain's CDR3 is CASSQLTRSTNEKLFF. The CDR3 DNA sequence: TGTGCCAGCAGCCAACTCACCAGATCAACTAATGAAAAACTGTTTTTT.

As regards this clonotype: A much larger clone lies one base from this, so it may be a read error. CDR3 loop: CATGRDPTSGGSTGRYTQYF. As DNA, the CDR3 is TGTGCCACCGGCAGAGATCCTACTAGCGGGGGGTCCACCGGAAGATATACGCAGTATTTT. The chain employs TRBV15 and TRBJ2-3; 12 nucleotides align to TRBD2. Germline V CDR1 and CDR2: LNHNV, YYDKDF (reference sequence). There are 20 residues in the CDR3. Combining the CDR3 with reference TRBV15 and TRBJ2-3 gives the whole variable domain DAMVIQNPRYQVTQFGKPVTLSCSQTLNHNVMYWYQQKSSQAPKLLFHYYDKDFNNEADTPDNFQSRRPNTSFCFLDIRSPGLGDTAMYLCATGRDPTSGGSTGRYTQYFGPGTRLTVL.

This chain uses TRBV6-4 with TRBJ2-3, with TRBD1 matching over 7 bases. Germline CDR1 MRHNA, CDR2 SNTAGT. The CDR3 totals 14 residues. J lost 4 bases, V lost 6 bases, and 7 bases had no gene match. For the CDR3, the DNA is TGTGCCAGCAGACCCGGGACAGAATCAGATACGCAGTATTTT. This translates into CASRPGTESDTQYF.

This clonotype was detected many times. The rearrangement uses TRBV7-2 and TRBJ2-5, with 10 bases aligning to TRBD2. Germline-derived CDR1 and CDR2 are SGHTA and FQGNSA. The CDR3 sequence is 14 residues long. V dropped 6 bases and J dropped 5; count of bases not matched to a gene: 6. The chain's CDR3 is CASSWGLARETQYF. In nucleotides, the CDR3 is TGTGCCAGCAGTTGGGGACTAGCGAGGGAGACCCAGTACTTC.

The rearrangement links TRBV28 to TRBJ1-2; the match to TRBD1 covers 10 bases. After removal of 4 bases from V and 7 bases from J, the junction contained 6 bases not matched to a gene. Germline V gene data show CDR1 as MDHEN and CDR2 as SYDVKM. The CDR3 covers 14 residues. The chain's CDR3 is CASSSRDRGGGYTF. CDR3 nucleotides: TGTGCCAGCAGTTCCCGGGACAGGGGCGGTGGCTACACCTTC.